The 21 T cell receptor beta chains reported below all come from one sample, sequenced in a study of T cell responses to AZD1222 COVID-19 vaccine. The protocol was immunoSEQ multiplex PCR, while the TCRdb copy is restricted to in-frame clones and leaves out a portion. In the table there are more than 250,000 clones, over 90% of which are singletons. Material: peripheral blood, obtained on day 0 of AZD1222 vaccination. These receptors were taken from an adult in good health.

CDR3 nucleotide sequence: TGTGCCAGCAGTGAAGAGGTGGGCCACGAGCAGTACTTC. It specifies CASSEEVGHEQYF. The chain has TRBV2 and TRBJ2-7; D is uncertain. Trimming removed 1 base at V and 5 bases at J, with 9 bases between. CDR3 length equals 13 residues. Germline lookup yields CDR1 SNHLY and CDR2 FYNNEI.

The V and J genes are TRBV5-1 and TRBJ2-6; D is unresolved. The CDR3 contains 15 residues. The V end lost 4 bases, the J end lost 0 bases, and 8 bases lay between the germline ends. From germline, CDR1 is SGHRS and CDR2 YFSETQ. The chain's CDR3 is CASSMTASGANVLTF. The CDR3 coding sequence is TGCGCCAGCAGCATGACTGCCTCTGGGGCCAACGTCCTGACTTTC. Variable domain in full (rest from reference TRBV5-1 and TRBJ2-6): KAGVTQTPRYLIKTRGQQVTLSCSPISGHRSVSWYQQTPGQGLQFLFEYFSETQRNKGNFPGRFSGRQFSNSRSEMNVSTLELGDSALYLCASSMTASGANVLTFGAGSRLTVL.

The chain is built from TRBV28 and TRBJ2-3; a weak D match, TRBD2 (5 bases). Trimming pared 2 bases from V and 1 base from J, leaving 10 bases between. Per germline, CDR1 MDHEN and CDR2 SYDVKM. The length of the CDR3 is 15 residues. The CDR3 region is CASSLTRSGTDTQYF. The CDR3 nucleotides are TGTGCCAGCAGTTTAACCCGTAGCGGCACAGATACGCAGTATTTT.

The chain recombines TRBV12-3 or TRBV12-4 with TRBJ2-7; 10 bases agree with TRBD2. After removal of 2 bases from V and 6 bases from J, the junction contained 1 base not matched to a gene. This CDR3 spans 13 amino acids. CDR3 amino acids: CASSLSGRGEQYF. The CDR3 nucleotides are TGTGCCAGCAGTTTAAGCGGGAGGGGCGAGCAGTACTTC.

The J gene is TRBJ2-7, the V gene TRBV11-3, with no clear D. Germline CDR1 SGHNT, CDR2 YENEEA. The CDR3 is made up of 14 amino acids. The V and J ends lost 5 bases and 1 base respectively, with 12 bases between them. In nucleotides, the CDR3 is TGTGCCAGCAGCCCCAACGACGGTTCCTACGAGCAGTACTTC. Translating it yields CASSPNDGSYEQYF.

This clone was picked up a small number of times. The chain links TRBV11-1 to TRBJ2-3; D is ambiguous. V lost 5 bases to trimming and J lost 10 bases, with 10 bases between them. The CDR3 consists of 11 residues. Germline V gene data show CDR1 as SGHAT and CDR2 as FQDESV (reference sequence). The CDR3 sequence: CASSKGEAQYF. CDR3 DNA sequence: TGTGCCAGCAGCAAAGGAGAGGCGCAGTATTTT.

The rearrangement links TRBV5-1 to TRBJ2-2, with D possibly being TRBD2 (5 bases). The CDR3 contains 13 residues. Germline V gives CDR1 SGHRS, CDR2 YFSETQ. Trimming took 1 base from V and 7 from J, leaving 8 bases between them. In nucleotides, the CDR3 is TGCGCCAGCAGCTTGCGAGGAGGCGGGGAGCTGTTTTTT. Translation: CASSLRGGGELFF.

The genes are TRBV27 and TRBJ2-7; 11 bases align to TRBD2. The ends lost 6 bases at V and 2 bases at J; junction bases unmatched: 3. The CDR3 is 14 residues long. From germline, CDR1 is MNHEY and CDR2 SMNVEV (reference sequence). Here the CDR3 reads CASSLTSGAYEQYF. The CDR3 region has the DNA TGTGCCAGCAGCTTGACTAGCGGGGCCTACGAGCAGTACTTC.

CDR3 in DNA: TGTGCCAGCAGCCCGGGCTTCTACAATGAGCAGTTCTTC. Translating it yields CASSPGFYNEQFF. The chain is built from TRBV12-3 or TRBV12-4 and TRBJ2-1; D gene ambiguous. Trimming pared 6 bases from V and 3 bases from J, leaving 9 bases between. The CDR3 spans 13 residues.

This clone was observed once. For the CDR3, the DNA is TGTGCCAGCAGAGAGGGGACTAGCGGCTACGAGCAGTACTTC. This sequence encodes CASREGTSGYEQYF. The chain carries TRBV6-5 and TRBJ2-7; 11 nucleotides align to TRBD2. The germline V gene encodes CDR1 MNHEY and CDR2 SVGAGI. V trimming: 6 bases; J trimming: 3 bases; junction bases outside the gene matches: 4. This CDR3 region has 14 residues.

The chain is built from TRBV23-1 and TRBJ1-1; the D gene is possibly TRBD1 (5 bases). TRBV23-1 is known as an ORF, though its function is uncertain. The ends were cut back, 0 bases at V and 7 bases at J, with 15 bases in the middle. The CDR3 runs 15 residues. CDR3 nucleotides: TGCGCCAGCAGTCAATCAAATTTGAGGGGTATTGAAGCTTTCTTT. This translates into CASSQSNLRGIEAFF.

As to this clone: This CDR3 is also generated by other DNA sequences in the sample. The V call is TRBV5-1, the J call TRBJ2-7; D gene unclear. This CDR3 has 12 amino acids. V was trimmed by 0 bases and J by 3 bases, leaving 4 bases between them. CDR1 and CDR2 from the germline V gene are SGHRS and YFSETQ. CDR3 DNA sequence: TGCGCCAGCAGCTTGGGAGACTACGAGCAGTACTTC. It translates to CASSLGDYEQYF. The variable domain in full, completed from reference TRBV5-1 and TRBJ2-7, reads KAGVTQTPRYLIKTRGQQVTLSCSPISGHRSVSWYQQTPGQGLQFLFEYFSETQRNKGNFPGRFSGRQFSNSRSEMNVSTLELGDSALYLCASSLGDYEQYFGPGTRLTVT.

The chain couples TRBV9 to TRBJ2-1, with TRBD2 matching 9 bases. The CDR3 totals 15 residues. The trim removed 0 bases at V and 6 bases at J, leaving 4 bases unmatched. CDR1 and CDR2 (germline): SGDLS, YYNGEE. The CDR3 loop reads CASSVDLAGSNEQFF. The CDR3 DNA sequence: TGTGCCAGCAGCGTAGATCTAGCGGGGAGCAATGAGCAGTTCTTC.

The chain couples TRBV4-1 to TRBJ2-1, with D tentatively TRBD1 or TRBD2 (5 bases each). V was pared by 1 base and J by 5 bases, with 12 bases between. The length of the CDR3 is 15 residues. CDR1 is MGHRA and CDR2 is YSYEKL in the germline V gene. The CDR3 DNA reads TGCGCCAGCAGCCAAGTCGCAGGGCGGGACAATGAGCAGTTCTTC. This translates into CASSQVAGRDNEQFF.

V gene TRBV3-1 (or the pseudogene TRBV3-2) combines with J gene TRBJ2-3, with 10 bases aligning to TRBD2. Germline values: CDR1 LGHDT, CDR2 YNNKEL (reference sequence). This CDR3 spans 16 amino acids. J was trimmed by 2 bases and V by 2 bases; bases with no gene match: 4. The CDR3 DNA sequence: TGTGCCAGCAGCCAAAGGACTAGCGGACCCACAGATACGCAGTATTTT. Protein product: CASSQRTSGPTDTQYF.

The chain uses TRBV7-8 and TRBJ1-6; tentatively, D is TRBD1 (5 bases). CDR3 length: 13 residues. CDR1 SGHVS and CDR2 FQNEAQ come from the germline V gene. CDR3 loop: CSVGQQNNSPLHF. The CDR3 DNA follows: TGTTCCGTGGGGCAGCAGAATAATTCACCCCTCCACTTT. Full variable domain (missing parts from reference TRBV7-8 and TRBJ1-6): GAGVSQSPRYKVAKRGQDVALRCDPISGHVSLFWYQQALGQGPEFLTYFQNEAQLDKSGLPSDRFFAERPEGSVSTLKIQRTQQEDSAVYLCSVGQQNNSPLHFGNGTRLTVT.

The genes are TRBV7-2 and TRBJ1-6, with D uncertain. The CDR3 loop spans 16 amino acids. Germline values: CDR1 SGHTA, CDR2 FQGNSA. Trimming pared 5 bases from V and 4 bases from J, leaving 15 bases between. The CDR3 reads CASSPAPGMYNSPLHF. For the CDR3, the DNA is TGTGCCAGCAGCCCAGCCCCCGGGATGTATAATTCACCCCTCCACTTT.

In DNA form, the CDR3 reads TGTGCCAGCAGTCAGCTGGCGGGACAGGGGTTTGATCAGCCCCAGCATTTT. This encodes CASSQLAGQGFDQPQHF. The V and J genes are TRBV28 and TRBJ1-5; 10 nucleotides line up with TRBD1. CDR3 size: 17 residues. Looked up from germline, CDR1 is MDHEN and CDR2 is SYDVKM. V shed 5 bases and J 5 bases; nucleotides not matched to a gene: 12.

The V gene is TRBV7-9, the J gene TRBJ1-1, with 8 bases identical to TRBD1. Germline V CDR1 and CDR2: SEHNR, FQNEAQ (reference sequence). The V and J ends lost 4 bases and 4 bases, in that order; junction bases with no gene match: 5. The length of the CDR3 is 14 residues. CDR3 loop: CASSSQGAFTEAFF. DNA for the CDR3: TGTGCCAGCAGCTCCCAGGGGGCGTTCACTGAAGCTTTCTTT.

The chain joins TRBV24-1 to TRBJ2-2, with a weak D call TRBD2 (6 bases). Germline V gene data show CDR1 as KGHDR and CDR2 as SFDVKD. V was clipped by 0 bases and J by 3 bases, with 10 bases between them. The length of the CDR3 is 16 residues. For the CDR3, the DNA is TGTGCCACCAGTGATTTGCTCCCGGGGGACACCGGGGAGCTGTTTTTT. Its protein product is CATSDLLPGDTGELFF.

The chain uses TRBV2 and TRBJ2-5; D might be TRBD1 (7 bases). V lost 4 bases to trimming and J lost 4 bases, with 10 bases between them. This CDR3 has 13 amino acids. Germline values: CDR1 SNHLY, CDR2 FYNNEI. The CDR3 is CASSVQGGETQYF. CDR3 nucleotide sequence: TGTGCCAGCAGTGTCCAGGGGGGAGAGACCCAGTACTTC.